The present T cell receptor beta chain was sequenced within a study of graft-versus-host responses after intestinal transplantation (TCRdb year 2021). General notes on the study: The transplants that recipients received were multivisceral, liver-intestinal, or isolated intestinal. All recipients received anti-thymocyte globulin induction followed by maintenance tacrolimus and steroids for around three years. After intestinal transplantation, graft-versus-host and host-versus-graft alloreactive T cell clones in the graft, circulation and bone marrow were tracked using bulk TCR-beta CDR3 sequencing. Alloreactive clones were identified by sequencing pre-transplant mixed lymphocyte reaction products and comparing these products with unstimulated pre-transplant donor and recipient T cells. The cohort enrolled 24 intestinal transplant recipients, one of whom was a retransplant, and 3 patients without pretransplant specimens were excluded. Donor T cell macrochimerism was defined as a peak of at least 4% donor T cells among recipient peripheral blood mononuclear cells. Samples from a few later patients were sequenced in-house on an Illumina MiSeq with MiXCR processing rather than by the commercial service.

The library was made by the immunoSEQ multiplex PCR assay. For most patients, genomic DNA was isolated with the Qiagen DNeasy Blood and Tissue Kit and sent frozen to Adaptive Biotechnologies for TCR sequencing. For most patients, genomic DNA was subjected to high-throughput TCR-beta CDR3 sequencing by Adaptive Biotechnologies. On the authors' methods: TCR sequencing data for more than 15 patients were retrieved from Adaptive's ImmunoSEQ software; three other patients were processed with MiXCR and VDJtools. To correct CD4 versus CD8 sorting errors, any sequence found in both subsets at a frequency ratio below 5:1 was removed. Because the origin of CDR3 nucleotide sequences shared between donor and recipient could not be assigned, those sequences were removed. At least 2-fold expansion over unstimulated cells and a minimum CFSE-low frequency of 0.002% (template counts) or 0.001% (read counts) were required for clones to be classified as alloreactive. Clones were considered mappable if detected in sequenced pre-transplant spleen, lymph node, or MLR CFSE-low populations of the donor or recipient. The cumulative frequency of alloreactive clones was calculated as a percentage of all sequences, weighted by copy number. TCRdb's version of the immuneACCESS table is confined to in-frame rearrangements and falls short of the full clone set. An unresolved V gene accounts for under half of the shortfall where checked; the remainder is of unknown origin. For V, J and clone size, that table is used; D and trimming come from the DNA. The sample profile shows over 80,000 clones; about nine tenths of them were found once. The ten largest clones add up to approximately 0.17% of the sample.

The junction carries 13 bases between V and J, which are trimmed by 4 bases and 3 bases respectively. CDR1 and CDR2 (SGHRS, YFSETQ) derive from the germline V gene. The CDR3 spans 14 residues, from the cysteine through the phenylalanine. Only CDR3 DNA remains: 42 bases, in frame from the first base. What the time point label conveys for this sample: cells obtained before transplantation from donor or recipient. CD3+CD4+ and CD3+CD8+ populations were FACS-sorted from unstimulated pre-transplant donor and recipient cells taken from spleen or lymph nodes. What the authors observed across the whole study: Early after transplant, declines in HvG clones were associated with peak levels of circulating GvH clones. Patients with donor T cell macrochimerism had high GvH to HvG T cell clonal ratios in their allografts. The relatively low number and heterogeneity of intestinal transplant patients limited the conclusions. GvH clones were detected in recipient bone marrow, and some appeared earlier in ileal mucosa or blood, consistent with an intestinal mucosal origin.

Comment on this clone: Its recognized antigen is unknown. Nothing much larger sits one base from this clone, and base qualities are not available.

This receptor was taken from a human donor who was the organ donor for an intestinal transplant. This sample comprised unstimulated CD4+ T cells sorted from spleen or lymph node cells, obtained before transplant. The chain employs TRBV5-1 and TRBJ1-1; the D gene assignment is ambiguous. At the DNA level, the sequence is TGCGCCAGCAGCCTGGAGCTCCCTGACACTGAAGCTTTCTTT. This sequence encodes CASSLELPDTEAFF.